These 14 T cell receptor beta chains share one sample of origin, sequenced in a study of vaccination effects on CD4 cells after COVID-19. Culture proceeded for nine to ten days, and CD4+ T cells were then isolated. Each person got two doses of an mRNA SARS-CoV-2 vaccine, BNT162b2 or mRNA-1273. For these receptors, no antigen is known. Clones were sequenced by immunoSEQ multiplex PCR, and TCRdb holds only the in-frame ones, with some missing. This sample has roughly 41,000 clones, with around 66% found just once. The sample consisted of CD4+ T cells from PBMCs cultured without peptide, taken after COVID-19 vaccination. The receptors were sampled from a human donor who received a COVID-19 vaccine.

V is TRBV2 and J is TRBJ2-1, with D unresolved. CDR1 and CDR2 (germline): SNHLY, FYNNEI. V lost 10 bases and J lost 6, with 13 bases in between. The CDR3 spans 12 residues. In nucleotides, the CDR3 is TGTGCCAATAAGGGCGAATCCAATGAGCAGTTCTTC. This encodes CANKGESNEQFF.

The chain uses TRBV29-1 and TRBJ1-2, with 7 bases that match TRBD1. Trimming at V came to 4 bases and at J to 6 bases, leaving 2 bases not matched to a gene. The CDR3 is made up of 11 amino acids. From germline, CDR1 is SQVTM and CDR2 ANQGSEA. The CDR3 here is CSVAGGDGYTF. CDR3 nucleotide sequence: TGCAGCGTTGCAGGGGGAGATGGCTACACCTTC.

Here the CDR3 reads CASSLSVTGGDSPLHF. The CDR3 DNA sequence: TGCGCCAGCAGCTTGTCGGTGACAGGGGGCGATTCACCCCTCCACTTT. The rearrangement joins TRBV5-1 to TRBJ1-6, with 10 nucleotides matching TRBD1. Losses at the gene ends were 1 base for V and 8 bases for J; bases not matched to a gene: 6. Per the germline V gene, CDR1 is SGHRS and CDR2 is YFSETQ. CDR3 length: 16 residues.

Here the CDR3 DNA reads TGTGCCAGCAGTTACTCCGGGACAGGTAGTCGGGAGCAGTACTTC. It translates to CASSYSGTGSREQYF. The chain joins TRBV6-2 or TRBV6-3 to TRBJ2-7, with 8 bases identical to TRBD1. Looked up from germline, CDR1 is MNHEY and CDR2 is SVGEGT. The V segment lost 0 bases and the J segment 7 bases; nucleotides outside the gene matches: 8. The CDR3 has 15 amino acids.

This clone was counted a single time. The chain combines TRBV6-1 with TRBJ2-3; D is possibly TRBD2 (6 bases). The CDR3 sequence is 15 residues long. The germline V gene encodes CDR1 MNHNS and CDR2 SASEGT. Trimming pared 2 bases from V and 0 bases from J, leaving 9 bases between. The DNA for the CDR3 is TGTGCCAGCAGTGAAATGGGGGGTAGCACAGATACGCAGTATTTT. Its protein product is CASSEMGGSTDTQYF.

J is TRBJ1-6 and V is TRBV6-5, with a tentative D call TRBD1 (6 bases). This CDR3 region has 16 residues. Trimming shortened V by 0 bases and J by 16 bases, and 22 bases separated the two germline ends. Germline values: CDR1 MNHEY, CDR2 SVGAGI. CDR3: CASSYSFGRGATSLHF. CDR3 DNA: TGTGCCAGCAGTTACTCATTCGGCAGGGGAGCTACATCGCTCCACTTT.

This CDR3 is CASRAGGSYEQYF. The CDR3 DNA follows: TGTGCCAGTAGGGCAGGGGGCTCCTACGAGCAGTACTTC. The chain joins TRBV19 to TRBJ2-7, with TRBD1 matching over 7 bases. The V segment lost 6 bases and the J segment 0 bases; nucleotides outside the gene matches: 2. The CDR3 consists of 13 residues. Germline loops: CDR1 LNHDA, CDR2 SQIVND (reference sequence).

The rearrangement joins TRBV6-5 to TRBJ1-2; 8 bases map to TRBD1. Per germline, CDR1 MNHEY and CDR2 SVGAGI. V shed 8 bases and J 7 bases; nucleotides not matched to a gene: 9. The CDR3 is 13 residues long. Here the CDR3 DNA reads TGTGCCAGCTGGCGGACAGGGTTGATTGGCTACACCTTC. Amino acids: CASWRTGLIGYTF.

This clone has just a few counts. The gene calls are TRBV14 and TRBJ1-6, with 8 bases identical to TRBD1. This CDR3 region has 15 residues. CDR1 is SGHDN and CDR2 is FVKESK in the germline V gene. The ends lost 2 bases at V and 10 bases at J; junction bases unmatched: 7. The CDR3 sequence: CASSQSSGGLSPLHF. In nucleotides, the CDR3 is TGTGCCAGCAGCCAATCCTCAGGGGGCCTATCACCCCTCCACTTT.

The rearrangement links TRBV3-1 (or the pseudogene TRBV3-2) to TRBJ2-7; 7 nucleotides line up with TRBD2. The germline gives CDR1 LGHDT, CDR2 YNNKEL (reference sequence). Unmatched junction bases numbered 9, after V lost 3 bases and J lost 4 bases. The CDR3 runs to 15 residues. The CDR3 DNA follows: TGTGCCAGCAGCCAGGTGGGGGGGTTCTATTACGAGCAGTACTTC. Protein product: CASSQVGGFYYEQYF.

The chain has TRBV5-5 and TRBJ2-5; no firm D call. This CDR3 contains 15 residues. Germline V CDR1 and CDR2: SGHKS, YYEKEE (reference sequence). The V and J ends lost 8 bases and 1 base respectively, with 18 bases between them. The DNA for the CDR3 is TGTGCCAGTAAAGGTTGGGCCGGGCGCCAAGAGACCCAGTACTTC. This translates into CASKGWAGRQETQYF.

The chain has TRBV5-5 and TRBJ2-1, with D possibly TRBD1 on 5 matching bases. Looked up from germline, CDR1 is SGHKS and CDR2 is YYEKEE (reference sequence). This CDR3 has 14 residues. V was shortened by 0 bases and J by 7 bases, with 11 bases between the two germline ends. CDR3 sequence reads: CASSLVLGRNEQFF. The CDR3 coding sequence is TGTGCCAGCAGCTTGGTACTGGGGCGAAATGAGCAGTTCTTC.

The chain recombines TRBV20-1 with TRBJ1-1, with D possibly matching TRBD1 (5 bases). The CDR3 length is 11 residues. CDR1 and CDR2 (germline): DFQATT, SNEGSKA (reference sequence). DNA of the CDR3: TGCAGGATCGGGGGGAACACTGAAGCTTTCTTT. Translation gives CRIGGNTEAFF.

This chain connects TRBV29-1 to TRBJ1-1; 7 nucleotides align to TRBD1. The CDR3 has 13 residues. J was trimmed by 5 bases and V by 6 bases; bases with no gene match: 9. In germline, CDR1 is SQVTM, CDR2 ANQGSEA. CDR3 sequence reads: CSVTRQGSTEAFF. CDR3 nucleotide sequence: TGCAGCGTAACAAGACAGGGATCAACTGAAGCTTTCTTT.